The 32 T cell receptor beta chains listed next were all sequenced from one sample in a study of kidney transplant recipient with SARS-CoV-2 infection. TCRdb processed the reads anew with MiXCR; each CDR3 protein has one entry. The sample records approximately 250,000 distinct CDR3 sequences, about 30% being singletons. The sample in question was a blood sample, obtained at baseline and between days 110 and 120 from a kidney transplant recipient. The receptors originated from a young adult male patient who had COVID-19 and was a kidney transplant recipient. A subset of T cells may come from the graft donor.

V usage is TRBV9 and J usage is TRBJ2-1; D might be TRBD2 (5 bases). V dropped 0 bases and J dropped 0 bases, with 10 bases sitting between them. The CDR3 contains 16 residues. Germline assignment: CDR1 SGDLS and CDR2 YYNGEE. CDR3 nucleotide sequence: TGTGCCAGCAGCGTAGTAGGAGCGGTCTCCTACAATGAGCAGTTCTTC. This sequence encodes CASSVVGAVSYNEQFF.

This clonotype was found many times. The J gene is TRBJ2-4, the V gene TRBV3-1; D is unresolved. Germline V gives CDR1 LGHDT, CDR2 YNNKEL (reference sequence). The V and J ends lost 5 bases and 4 bases respectively, with 24 bases between them. The CDR3 sequence is 18 residues long. In DNA form, the CDR3 reads TGTGCCAGCAGCATCAGCATTCCCATTTGCAAAGAAAAAAACATTCAGTACTTC. As protein: CASSISIPICKEKNIQYF.

This rearrangement joins TRBV10-1 to TRBJ1-2, with D perhaps TRBD1 (6 bases). Trimming took 5 bases from V and 4 from J, leaving 23 bases between them. The CDR3 is 17 residues long. Per the germline V gene, CDR1 is WNHNN and CDR2 is SYGVQD (reference sequence). The chain's CDR3 is CASSTGRRSRKTYGYTF. CDR3 in DNA: TGCGCCAGCAGTACAGGGCGAAGATCGCGAAAGACCTATGGCTACACCTTC.

This clonotype appeared once. A much larger clone differs from this one at a single base, so this may be a read error. This sequence joins TRBV5-1 and TRBJ2-7; D might be TRBD2 (5 bases). CDR1 SGHRS and CDR2 YFSETQ come from the germline V gene. V lost 7 bases and J 3 bases, leaving 8 bases between the germline ends. The CDR3 consists of 11 residues. The CDR3 loop reads CASGGYYEQYF. CDR3 DNA: TGCGCCAGCGGCGGGTACTACGAGCAGTACTTC.

For this clonotype: Since a much larger clone is just one base distant, this may be a read error. As the CDR3 is not closed by the conserved phenylalanine or tryptophan, this likely results from a read error. V is TRBV5-4 and J is TRBJ1-2, with 8 bases that match TRBD1. Germline V gene lookup returns CDR1 SGHNT and CDR2 YYREEE (reference sequence). V lost 0 bases to trimming and J lost 4 bases; unmatched junction nucleotides: 8. CDR3 length equals 16 residues. The CDR3 loop reads CASSLVGAGGAYGYTL. The CDR3 DNA reads as TGTGCCAGCAGCTTGGTTGGGGCAGGGGGCGCCTATGGCTACACCCTC.

On this clonotype itself: Being one base from a much bigger clone, this may be a read error. J is TRBJ1-2 and V is TRBV30; no clear D gene. The ends were cut back, 4 bases at V and 4 bases at J, with 22 bases in the middle. The CDR3 totals 16 residues. Germline loops: CDR1 GTSNPN, CDR2 SVGIG (reference sequence). The CDR3 DNA sequence: TGTGCCTGGAAATACCGGCGTTATAGAAAGACCTATGGCTACACCTTC. Protein product: CAWKYRRYRKTYGYTF.

There are a few counts of this clonotype. J is TRBJ2-1 and V is TRBV19; 9 nucleotides align to TRBD1. Germline V gives CDR1 LNHDA, CDR2 SQIVND (reference sequence). The CDR3 is 13 residues long. V lost 6 bases and J lost 9; bases outside the gene matches: 6. The CDR3 loop reads CASSSGTGLEQFF. CDR3 bases: TGTGCCAGTAGCTCCGGGACAGGGCTTGAGCAGTTCTTC.

This clonotype appeared many times. V and J are TRBV7-2 and TRBJ1-2; the D is unclear. V lost 5 bases to trimming and J lost 4 bases, with 23 bases between them. The CDR3 contains 17 residues. Germline assignment: CDR1 SGHTA and CDR2 FQGNSA. CDR3 protein: CASSKCARDGKTYGYTF. The CDR3 DNA follows: TGTGCCAGCAGCAAATGTGCCAGAGACGGAAAGACCTATGGCTACACCTTC. Full variable domain (remainder filled in from reference TRBV7-2 and TRBJ1-2): GAGVSQSPSNKVTEKGKDVELRCDPISGHTALYWYRQSLGQGLEFLIYFQGNSAPDKSGLPSDRFSAERTGGSVSTLTIQRTQQEDSAVYLCASSKCARDGKTYGYTFGSGTRLTVV.

The rearrangement joins TRBV24-1 to TRBJ2-3; D may be TRBD1 (6 bases). V was clipped by 4 bases and J by 4 bases, with 20 bases between them. The CDR3 sequence is 17 residues long. Germline V gene data show CDR1 as KGHDR and CDR2 as SFDVKD. The CDR3 coding sequence is TGTGCCACCAGTGAAGTCGGGACAAGGGTTATACCAGATACGCAGTATTTT. It codes for CATSEVGTRVIPDTQYF.

Details on this clonotype: A much larger clone lies a single base off, so this may be a read error. The chain joins TRBV7-8 to TRBJ2-7; 9 bases align to TRBD1. CDR1 is SGHVS, CDR2 FQNEAQ, per germline. The CDR3 runs 14 residues. The J segment lost 2 bases and the V segment lost 8 bases, leaving 7 bases of the junction unmatched. The CDR3 DNA sequence: TGTGCCAGCGGCAGCGACAGGGGGACCTACGAGCAGTACTTC. Translating it yields CASGSDRGTYEQYF. The complete variable domain, with remaining parts taken from reference TRBV7-8 and TRBJ2-7, reads GAGVSQSPRYKVAKRGQDVALRCDPISGHVSLFWYQQALGQGPEFLTYFQNEAQLDKSGLPSDRFFAERPEGSVSTLKIQRTQQEDSAVYLCASGSDRGTYEQYFGPGTRLTVT.

Worth noting for this clonotype: This may be a read error, as it is one base from a much larger clone. The V call is TRBV7-2, the J call TRBJ1-1, with no clear D. There are 14 residues in the CDR3. The germline V gene encodes CDR1 SGHTA and CDR2 FQGNSA. Trimming removed 7 bases from V and 0 bases from J, with 12 bases in between. CDR3 nucleotide sequence: TGTGCCAGCAACTTTAGGGCCCTGAACACTGAAGCTTTCTTT. This encodes CASNFRALNTEAFF.

There are a few counts of this clonotype. The J gene is TRBJ2-7, the V gene TRBV9; D unclear. Germline V gene sequence: CDR1 SGDLS, CDR2 YYNGEE. The CDR3 has 13 amino acids. The V gene lost 0 bases and the J gene lost 2 bases, with 6 bases spanning the gap. Written as DNA, the CDR3 is TGTGCCAGCAGCGTAGGCCTAACCTACGAGCAGTACTTC. As protein: CASSVGLTYEQYF.

Ten or more counts support this clonotype. This chain uses TRBV27 with TRBJ2-7, with 7 bases that match TRBD2. The CDR3 has 13 residues. Germline CDR1 and CDR2: MNHEY and SMNVEV (reference sequence). V lost 5 bases and J lost 6; bases outside the gene matches: 7. The CDR3: CASSPTSAGEQYF. CDR3 sequence (DNA): TGTGCCAGCAGTCCAACTAGCGCGGGCGAGCAGTACTTC.

For this clonotype: A far larger clone is off by one base, so a read error is likely. The chain employs TRBV11-2 and TRBJ2-5; unclear D gene. CDR1 SGHAT and CDR2 FQNNGV come from the germline V gene. V was cut by 2 bases and J by 2 bases, with 6 bases left in between. The CDR3 runs to 13 residues. This CDR3 reads CASSLWQQETQYF. CDR3 DNA: TGTGCCAGCAGCTTATGGCAGCAAGAGACCCAGTACTTC. The variable domain in full, completed from reference TRBV11-2 and TRBJ2-5, reads EAGVAQSPRYKIIEKRQSVAFWCNPISGHATLYWYQQILGQGPKLLIQFQNNGVVDDSQLPKDRFSAERLKGVDSTLKIQPAKLEDSAVYLCASSLWQQETQYFGPGTRLLVL.

This clonotype has at least ten counts. The chain combines TRBV12-3 or TRBV12-4 with TRBJ1-5; 7 nucleotides line up with TRBD1. J was trimmed by 5 bases and V by 3 bases; bases with no gene match: 1. There are 13 residues in the CDR3. Here the CDR3 DNA reads TGTGCCAGCAGTTTGACAGGGCATCAGCCCCAGCATTTT. It translates to CASSLTGHQPQHF.

A few counts support this clonotype. The J gene is TRBJ2-4, the V gene TRBV2, with TRBD2 matching over 8 bases. The CDR3 contains 15 residues. Germline V gene lookup returns CDR1 SNHLY and CDR2 FYNNEI. With 4 bases clipped from V and 1 base from J, the junction kept 3 bases outside the gene matches. For the CDR3, the DNA is TGTGCCAGCAGTGCGGGGGGGCTGGCCAAAAACATTCAGTACTTC. It encodes CASSAGGLAKNIQYF.

Many counts were recorded for this clonotype. This CDR3 reads CASSLSSTAGKTYGYTF. For the CDR3, the DNA is TGTGCCAGCAGTTTAAGCAGCACAGCAGGAAAGACCTATGGCTACACCTTC. V is TRBV12-3 or TRBV12-4 and J is TRBJ1-2; D is uncertain. This CDR3 has 17 amino acids. The V gene lost 2 bases and the J gene lost 4 bases, with 20 bases spanning the gap.

This clonotype was seen a few times. V is TRBV30 and J is TRBJ2-3; D is ambiguous. The CDR3 runs 11 residues. Trimming took off 5 bases at V and 5 bases at J, with 8 bases between the two ends. Germline lookup yields CDR1 GTSNPN and CDR2 SVGIG (reference sequence). The CDR3 is CAWGSLDTQYF. DNA for the CDR3: TGTGCCTGGGGAAGTTTAGATACGCAGTATTTT.

A word on this clonotype: Given a much more abundant clone one base away, this may be a read error. The chain carries TRBV4-2 and TRBJ2-4; D might be TRBD2 (6 bases). The ends were cut back, 1 base at V and 3 bases at J, with 16 bases in the middle. CDR1 LGHNA and CDR2 YNFKEQ come from the germline V gene. This CDR3 has 17 amino acids. The CDR3 coding sequence is TGTGCCAGCAGCCAAGGAATAGCGGAACTAGACAAAAACATTCAGTACTTC. This encodes CASSQGIAELDKNIQYF.

In its sample, this clonotype ranks as medium-sized. The chain combines TRBV4-3 with TRBJ1-6; no firm D call. This CDR3 has 15 amino acids. The V gene's germline CDR1 is LGHNA and CDR2 YSLEER. V dropped 1 base and J dropped 6 bases, with 10 bases sitting between them. CDR3 nucleotide sequence: TGCGCCAGCAGCCAAGTGGGAGATCTTAATTCACCCCTCCACTTT. It specifies CASSQVGDLNSPLHF.

This clonotype was recorded many times. V is TRBV18 and J is TRBJ1-6; a possible D gene is TRBD1 (5 bases). V shed 1 base and J shed 9 bases, with 7 bases lying between them. Germline values: CDR1 KGHSH, CDR2 LQKENI. The CDR3 length is 13 residues. The CDR3 sequence: CASSPLDTSPLHF. CDR3 nucleotides: TGTGCCAGCTCACCACTGGACACTTCACCCCTCCACTTT.

Turning to this clonotype: A much larger clone sits a single nucleotide away, making a read error possible. The CDR3 DNA sequence: TGTGCCAGCAGCGGGAACCTGGGCAGGGGCAACTATGGCTACACCTTC. It yields the protein CASSGNLGRGNYGYTF. The chain couples TRBV14 to TRBJ1-2; possibly TRBD1 for D (6 bases). The V and J ends lost 5 bases and 2 bases respectively, with 18 bases between them. Per germline, CDR1 SGHDN and CDR2 FVKESK. This CDR3 is built from 16 residues.

Concerning this clonotype: A much more abundant neighbour one base away suggests this may be a read error. This chain connects TRBV29-1 to TRBJ1-5; the D is unclear. The CDR3 has 13 amino acids. CDR1 and CDR2 from the germline V gene are SQVTM and ANQGSEA. The ends were cut back, 5 bases at V and 4 bases at J, with 12 bases in the middle. The DNA for the CDR3 is TGCAGCGTTATCGTGGGGTCTAATCAGCCCCAGCATTTT. It yields the protein CSVIVGSNQPQHF.

This clonotype was counted ten times or more. The gene calls are TRBV7-3 and TRBJ1-4, with a tentative D call TRBD1 (5 bases). V was trimmed by 3 bases and J by 3 bases, leaving 14 bases between them. The CDR3 covers 16 residues. CDR1 SGHTA and CDR2 FQGTGA come from the germline V gene. The CDR3 sequence: CASSLTGAGPNEKLFF. In nucleotides, the CDR3 is TGTGCCAGCAGCTTGACTGGGGCCGGCCCTAATGAAAAACTGTTTTTT. The complete variable domain, with remaining parts taken from reference TRBV7-3 and TRBJ1-4, reads GAGVSQTPSNKVTEKGKYVELRCDPISGHTALYWYRQSLGQGPEFLIYFQGTGAADDSGLPNDRFFAVRPEGSVSTLKIQRTERGDSAVYLCASSLTGAGPNEKLFFGSGTQLSVL.

Concerning this clonotype itself: A much larger clone lies one base from this, so it may be a read error. The chain combines TRBV7-9 with TRBJ2-1; no reliable D call. This CDR3 has 14 amino acids. Germline CDR1 and CDR2: SEHNR and FQNEAQ (reference sequence). DNA of the CDR3: TGTGCCGGCAGCTCAAATGGGGAATTCAATGAGCAGTTCTTC. This translates into CAGSSNGEFNEQFF. The whole variable domain, remainder taken from reference TRBV7-9 and TRBJ2-1, is DTGVSQNPRHKITKRGQNVTFRCDPISEHNRLYWYRQTLGQGPEFLTYFQNEAQLEKSRLLSDRFSAERPKGSFSTLEIQRTEQGDSAMYLCAGSSNGEFNEQFFGPGTRLTVL.

Points on this clonotype: A much bigger clone sits one base away, suggesting this may be a read error. V is TRBV6-2 or TRBV6-3 and J is TRBJ1-2; D remains ambiguous. The germline gives CDR1 MNHEY, CDR2 SVGEGT. The length of the CDR3 is 17 residues. V lost 5 bases, J lost 4 bases, and 23 bases lay in between. The CDR3 is CASSATYCIGKAYGYTF. DNA of the CDR3: TGTGCCAGCAGTGCAACCTACTGCATCGGAAAGGCCTATGGCTACACCTTC.

Comments on this clonotype: This could be a read error, since a much larger clone is one nucleotide away. The chain uses TRBV11-2 and TRBJ2-5; TRBD2 might be the D (6 bases). The DNA matches TRBJ2-7 better at its end, which makes the J call doubtful. CDR1 is SGHAT, CDR2 FQNNGV, per germline. The CDR3 runs 15 residues. CDR3 in DNA: TGTGCCGGCAGCTTAGTAGCGGATTTCGGCCACGAGCAGTACTTC. Translated, it gives CAGSLVADFGHEQYF.

The table lists this clonotype with a few counts. The chain uses TRBV28 and TRBJ2-5, with TRBD2 matching over 12 bases. The germline V gene encodes CDR1 MDHEN and CDR2 SYDVKM. This CDR3 contains 21 residues. Losses at the gene ends were 5 bases for V and 5 bases for J; bases not matched to a gene: 24. CDR3 nucleotide sequence: TGTGCCAGCAGTGCTGGACTCAGTTGGGCTAGCGGGAGGGCCGGGTCGGAGACCCAGTACTTC. Encoded protein: CASSAGLSWASGRAGSETQYF.

As regards this clonotype: This may arise from a read error, as a much more abundant clone is one base away. V usage is TRBV5-5 and J usage is TRBJ2-7; D not resolved. The DNA end is more similar to TRBJ1-2, so the J call may be wrong. The CDR3 is 16 amino acids. The germline gives CDR1 SGHKS, CDR2 YYEKEE (reference sequence). This CDR3 reads CASMEIVPRKTYGYTF. CDR3 DNA sequence: TGTGCCAGCATGGAAATTGTCCCGCGAAAGACCTATGGCTACACCTTC.

On this clonotype: This may come from a read error, since a much larger clone is one base off. It is unclear where the CDR3 begins or ends on the DNA, so no DNA is shown, and the CDR3 is as TCRdb lists it. The chain employs TRBV7-5 and TRBJ1-2. TRBV7-5 is a known pseudogene. The CDR3 has 19 residues if both end residues are counted. The CDR3: CISVPEGDHEVGKTYGYTF.

In regard to this clonotype: A much larger clone sits a single nucleotide away, making a read error possible. V gene TRBV10-3 combines with J gene TRBJ1-1; D perhaps matches TRBD1 (5 bases). The germline V gene encodes CDR1 ENHRY and CDR2 SYGVKD. The V and J ends lost 7 bases and 0 bases respectively, with 12 bases between them. This CDR3 contains 14 residues. The CDR3 here is CAITRQTMNTEAFF. CDR3 coding DNA: TGTGCCATCACTCGACAGACCATGAACACTGAAGCTTTCTTT.

As regards this clonotype: This may be a read error: a much more frequent sequence differs by one nucleotide. Because the CDR3 is missing its conserved closing phenylalanine or tryptophan, this is likely a read error. This chain joins TRBV28 and TRBJ1-2; D unresolved. Trimming cost V 2 bases and J 8 bases, with 15 bases left between them. This CDR3 spans 14 amino acids. Looked up from germline, CDR1 is MDHEN and CDR2 is SYDVKM. The CDR3 DNA follows: TGTGCCAGCAGTTTAAATATCGGCAGCCAAGGCTACACCTCC. Translation gives CASSLNIGSQGYTS.